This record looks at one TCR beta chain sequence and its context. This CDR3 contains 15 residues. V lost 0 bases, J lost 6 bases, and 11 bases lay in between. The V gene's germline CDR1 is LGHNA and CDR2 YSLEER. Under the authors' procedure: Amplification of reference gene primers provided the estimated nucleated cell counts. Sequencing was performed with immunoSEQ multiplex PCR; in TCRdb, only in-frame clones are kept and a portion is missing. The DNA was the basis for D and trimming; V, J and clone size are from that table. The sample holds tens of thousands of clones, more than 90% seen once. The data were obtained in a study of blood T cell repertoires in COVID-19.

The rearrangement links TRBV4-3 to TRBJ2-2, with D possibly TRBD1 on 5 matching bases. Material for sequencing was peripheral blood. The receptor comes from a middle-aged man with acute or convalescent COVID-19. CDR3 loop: CASSQDLVGPGELFF. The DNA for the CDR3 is TGCGCCAGCAGCCAAGATTTAGTGGGGCCCGGGGAGCTGTTTTTT.